What follows are 9 T cell receptor beta chains derived from one specimen sequenced in a study of identical twins. TCRdb reprocessed the 5' RACE reads via MiXCR and lists one record per CDR3 protein. The sample shows about 520,000 distinct CDR3 sequences, roughly a fifth of them seen only once. These data also featured in a second study, about T cells expressing NK-cell markers.

Sequencing was performed on CD4+ T cells sorted from blood. Every receptor here comes from a woman younger than 30 in good health.

This clonotype was seen only a few times. The chain is built from TRBV20-1 and TRBJ2-7, with TRBD2 identical over 12 bases. Losses at the gene ends were 4 bases for V and 3 bases for J; bases not matched to a gene: 4. Germline CDR1 reads DFQATT; CDR2 reads SNEGSKA (reference sequence). CDR3 length: 14 residues. The CDR3 is CSAKTSGRIYEQYF. The CDR3 DNA sequence: TGCAGTGCTAAAACTAGCGGGAGGATCTACGAGCAGTACTTC.

The chain has TRBV9 and TRBJ2-6, with no clear D. This CDR3 is 15 amino acids long. V lost 3 bases, J lost 0 bases, and 7 bases lay in between. Germline assignment: CDR1 SGDLS and CDR2 YYNGEE. In DNA form, the CDR3 reads TGTGCCAGCAGCGCCCTAAGCTCTGGGGCCAACGTCCTGACTTTC. Translating it yields CASSALSSGANVLTF.

The rearrangement joins TRBV4-1 to TRBJ2-1, with a tentative D call TRBD1 (6 bases). Between the trimmed V and J ends, which lost 6 bases and 0 bases, there was a span of 12 bases. This CDR3 spans 15 amino acids. The V gene's germline CDR1 is MGHRA and CDR2 YSYEKL. CDR3 coding DNA: TGCGCCAGCAGGTCTACAGGGAGCTCCTACAATGAGCAGTTCTTC. It codes for CASRSTGSSYNEQFF.

This clonotype was recorded many times. The rearrangement links TRBV20-1 to TRBJ2-7; TRBD2 agrees at 12 bases. This CDR3 has 15 residues. Germline loops: CDR1 DFQATT, CDR2 SNEGSKA (reference sequence). Trimming at V came to 3 bases and at J to 2 bases, leaving 5 bases not matched to a gene. In nucleotides, the CDR3 is TGCAGTGCTAGCCTCCTAGCGGGGGGGCCCTACGAGCAGTACTTC. Its translation is CSASLLAGGPYEQYF.

This clonotype was counted at least ten times. The genes are TRBV9 and TRBJ1-4; the D gene is possibly TRBD1 (5 bases). CDR1 and CDR2 from the germline V gene are SGDLS and YYNGEE. The V end was cut by 2 bases, the J end by 6 bases, with 11 bases between. This CDR3 is built from 14 residues. In DNA, the CDR3 is TGTGCCAGCAGCGTCCGGGACGGACATGAAAAACTGTTTTTT. This gives the protein CASSVRDGHEKLFF.

This clonotype was counted at least ten times. This chain joins TRBV20-1 and TRBJ2-3; D is perhaps TRBD2 (6 bases). Germline V CDR1 and CDR2: DFQATT, SNEGSKA (reference sequence). This CDR3 is built from 12 residues. The V and J ends lost 6 bases and 8 bases respectively, with 15 bases between them. CDR3 in DNA: TGCAGTGCCGCCGCTTATAGCGGTACGCAGTATTTT. Its protein product is CSAAAYSGTQYF.

The chain couples TRBV29-1 to TRBJ1-1; no clear D. The CDR3 sequence is 14 residues long. Trimming stripped 3 bases from V and 7 bases from J, with 18 bases between. Germline CDR1 is SQVTM and CDR2 is ANQGSEA. CDR3 in DNA: TGCAGCGTTGATCCGGAGAGACACGTTTATGAAGCTTTCTTT. This codes for CSVDPERHVYEAFF.

There are a few counts of this clonotype. The chain couples TRBV20-1 to TRBJ1-5; D is perhaps TRBD1 (5 bases). The ends were cut back, 1 base at V and 7 bases at J, with 11 bases in the middle. The CDR3 has 13 amino acids. The V gene's germline CDR1 is DFQATT and CDR2 SNEGSKA (reference sequence). CDR3: CSARAGLGQPQHF. The CDR3 DNA reads as TGCAGTGCTAGAGCGGGGCTTGGGCAGCCCCAGCATTTT.

This clonotype turned up a few times. The CDR3 sequence is CASTTATGPYEQYF. The CDR3 coding sequence is TGTGCCAGCACCACGGCGACAGGACCGTACGAGCAGTACTTC. The genes are TRBV6-1 and TRBJ2-7; a possible D gene is TRBD1 (6 bases). V was trimmed by 7 bases and J by 4 bases, leaving 17 bases between them. Germline V CDR1 and CDR2: MNHNS, SASEGT. This CDR3 is built from 14 residues.